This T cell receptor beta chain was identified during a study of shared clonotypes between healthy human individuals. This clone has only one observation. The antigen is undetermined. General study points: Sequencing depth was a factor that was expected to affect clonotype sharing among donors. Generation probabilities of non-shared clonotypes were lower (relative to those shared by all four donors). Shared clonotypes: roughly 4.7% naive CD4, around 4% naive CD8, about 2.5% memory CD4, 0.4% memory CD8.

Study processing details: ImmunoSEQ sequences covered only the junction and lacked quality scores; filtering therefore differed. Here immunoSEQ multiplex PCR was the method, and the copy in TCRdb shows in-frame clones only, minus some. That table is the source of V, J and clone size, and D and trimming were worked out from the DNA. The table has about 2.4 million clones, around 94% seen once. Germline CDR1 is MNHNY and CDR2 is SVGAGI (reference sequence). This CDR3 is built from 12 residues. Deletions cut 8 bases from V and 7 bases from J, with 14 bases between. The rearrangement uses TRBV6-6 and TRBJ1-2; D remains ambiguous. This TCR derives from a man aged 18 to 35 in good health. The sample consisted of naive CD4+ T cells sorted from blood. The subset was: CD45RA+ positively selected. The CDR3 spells CASGRQNRGYTF. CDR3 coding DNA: TGTGCCAGCGGTCGGCAGAATCGTGGCTACACCTTC.